The clone carrying this T cell receptor (beta chain) has only a few counts. Its target is not known. Gene names are mouse gene names. The DNA ends 4 residues before the CDR3 does, and the rest of the CDR3 is filled in from the germline J gene. The length of the CDR3 is 16 residues. Per the germline V gene, CDR1 is NNHDY and CDR2 is SYVADS. The V and J ends lost 4 bases and 0 bases, in that order; junction bases with no gene match: 5. This entry belongs to a study of CD8+ T cells in alopecia areata. Study details: Spontaneous alopecia affected the 6-12-month-old C3H/HeJ graft donors, whose skin was transplanted to roughly 7-10-week-old female C3H/HeJ mice.

Study-wide results and limits: In patients, TCRs were shared less clearly than in mice, and HLA may possibly be involved. An increase in clonality over normal scalp was evident in lesional scalp, especially alopecia totalis/universalis.

cDNA prepared by RNA extraction and subsequent reverse transcription served as the template for sequencing. The method was immunoSEQ multiplex PCR; TCRdb's version includes in-frame clones alone and lacks a portion of them. Sampling found over 100,000 clones, none seen once. The clonotype was recovered from a C3H/HeJ mouse with alopecia areata. The strain's MHC: H2-k. The sequenced sample consisted of lesional skin. The chain carries TRBV13-3 and TRBJ2-3; 10 bases fit TRBD1. The chain's CDR3 is CASSRDRGRSAETLYF. The sequenced part of the CDR3 DNA is TGTGCCAGCAGTCGGGACAGGGGAAGGAGTGCAGAA.